The 8 T cell receptor beta chains listed next were all sequenced from one sample in a study of blood T cells in healthy people across ages. A sample-barcoded 5' primer and a J-beta primer mix were used in a second PCR of roughly 7 to 12 cycles. One entry per CDR3 protein results from TCRdb running MiXCR on the 5' RACE reads. The sample has about 640,000 distinct CDR3 sequences, about 28% seen once; the top ten hold 15% to 18%. The sequencing input was blood. The receptors were sampled from a woman older than 75 in good health.

This clonotype was detected many times. The chain has TRBV6-2 or TRBV6-3 and TRBJ1-2, with 12 nucleotides matching TRBD1. V gave up 5 bases and J gave up 5 bases; unmatched junction bases: 9. CDR3 length: 16 residues. Looked up from germline, CDR1 is MNHEY and CDR2 is SVGEGT. The CDR3 here is CASSRPGQGARYGYTF. DNA of the CDR3: TGTGCCAGCAGTCGTCCGGGACAGGGGGCGCGGTATGGCTACACCTTC.

Note on this clonotype: The germline gene is not matched at one end of the junction; a read error may be the cause. The V and J genes are TRBV7-2 and TRBJ1-2; D is uncertain. The CDR3 loop spans 14 amino acids. The germline CDR1 and CDR2 sequences are SGHTA and FQGNSA. Written as DNA, the CDR3 is TGTGCCAGCAGCTTAGAAGGGCTTAACTATGGCTGCACCTTC. It translates to CASSLEGLNYGCTF.

This clonotype was observed at least ten times. The J gene is TRBJ2-1, the V gene TRBV20-1; possible D gene TRBD2, 6 bases. V shed 6 bases and J shed 8 bases, with 20 bases lying between them. Germline CDR1 DFQATT, CDR2 SNEGSKA (reference sequence). The CDR3 has 14 amino acids. The CDR3 DNA is TGCAGTGCAACCGGGACTTTAAAGAGCGATGAGCAGTTCTTC. It is translated as CSATGTLKSDEQFF.

V and J are TRBV4-1 and TRBJ2-6; D gene unclear. Germline V gives CDR1 MGHRA, CDR2 YSYEKL. This CDR3 spans 15 amino acids. V lost 2 bases, J lost 2 bases, and 7 bases lay in between. The CDR3 loop is CASSQFLPGANVLTF. Here the CDR3 DNA reads TGCGCCAGCAGCCAATTCTTACCTGGGGCCAACGTCCTGACTTTC.

In this sample, this clonotype turned up many times. The V gene is TRBV20-1, the J gene TRBJ1-6; D is perhaps TRBD1 (6 bases). The CDR3 consists of 13 residues. The germline V gene has CDR1 DFQATT and CDR2 SNEGSKA (reference sequence). V lost 1 base and J lost 7, with 8 bases in between. The CDR3 spells CSARGTENSPLHF. The CDR3 DNA follows: TGCAGTGCTAGAGGGACAGAGAATTCACCCCTCCACTTT.

V and J are TRBV5-1 and TRBJ1-2; TRBD1 matches 7 bases. Per the germline V gene, CDR1 is SGHRS and CDR2 is YFSETQ. CDR3 length: 14 amino acids. V lost 3 bases, J lost 5 bases, and 7 bases stayed unmatched. This CDR3 is CASSWLQGLYGYTF. The CDR3 DNA sequence: TGCGCCAGCAGCTGGTTACAGGGGCTTTATGGCTACACCTTC.

A note on this clonotype: A much larger clone differs by one base, so this may be a read error. This chain joins TRBV11-2 and TRBJ2-7; D remains ambiguous. V gave up 0 bases and J gave up 6 bases, with 9 bases separating them. CDR3 length: 13 amino acids. Germline V gene lookup returns CDR1 SGHAT and CDR2 FQNNGV. DNA of the CDR3: TGTGCCAGCAGCTTAGATAGTAGGGTCGAGCAGTACTTC. This sequence encodes CASSLDSRVEQYF.

This clonotype occurred many times. This sequence joins TRBV20-1 and TRBJ2-3; D may be TRBD2 (5 bases). The V and J ends lost 6 bases and 0 bases respectively, with 22 bases between them. Germline CDR1 reads DFQATT; CDR2 reads SNEGSKA (reference sequence). CDR3 length equals 17 residues. Here the CDR3 reads CSASGRPRTFSTDTQYF. Here the CDR3 DNA reads TGCAGTGCCAGCGGTCGACCCCGAACCTTTAGCACAGATACGCAGTATTTT.